This is a list of T cell receptor beta chains from one sample in a study of T cell repertoires in cytomegalovirus infection. The antigens these receptors bind are not known. Using its own MiXCR run on the reads, TCRdb lists one record per CDR3 protein. Of roughly 990,000 distinct CDR3 sequences listed, roughly 31% are singletons. Sequences were derived from cultured CD8+ T cells from PBMCs, sampled from culture after CMV antigen stimulation. The receptors here all came from a human donor in good health (CMV status not recorded). Some clones in this sample may be carry-over from other donors' samples. The CDR3 runs from the conserved cysteine through the conserved F or W. A D gene is named only where the DNA matches it firmly. Expanded clones are given a class, and other clones once, few, many or no size at all.

D: NA; size: few; V: TRBV24-1; J: TRBJ2-3; DNA: TGTGCCACCAGTGAAGCGGGACAGACTAGCACAGATACGCAGTATTTT; CDR3: CATSEAGQTSTDTQYF
D: TRBD1; size: many; V: TRBV7-8; J: TRBJ1-1; DNA: TGTGCCAGCAGCTTAGGGGGGGTAGGGACAGGGGATGCTTTCTTT; CDR3: CASSLGGVGTGDAFF
D: NA; size: NA; V: TRBV27; J: TRBJ1-1; DNA: TGTGCCAGCAGTCAAGGGTATGTAGGTACTGAAGCTTTCTTT; CDR3: CASSQGYVGTEAFF
D: NA; size: few; V: TRBV27; J: TRBJ1-2; DNA: TGTGCCAGCAGCCCTGGAATGTCTCCTAACTATGGCTACACCTTC; CDR3: CASSPGMSPNYGYTF
D: TRBD1; size: few; V: TRBV6-1; J: TRBJ2-3; DNA: TGTGCCAGCAGGGACAGGGTACCCATCTCCACAGATACGCAGTATTTT; CDR3: CASRDRVPISTDTQYF
D: TRBD1; size: NA; V: TRBV27; J: TRBJ1-5; DNA: TGTGCCAGCAGTCCAGGGACAGCCCGGATGGAGCCCCAGCATTTT; CDR3: CASSPGTARMEPQHF
D: NA; size: few; V: TRBV25-1; J: TRBJ1-2; DNA: TGTGCCAGCAGTGCGGGGAATAGGGGCTACACCTTC; CDR3: CASSAGNRGYTF
D: TRBD1; size: few; V: TRBV7-6; J: TRBJ2-5; DNA: TGTGCCAGCAGCGTGCTTCGGACAGGGGCCGGGGAGACCCAGTACTTC; CDR3: CASSVLRTGAGETQYF
D: TRBD1; size: many; V: TRBV7-2; J: TRBJ1-2; DNA: TGTGCCAGCAGGGCTGGGACAGGGGGCGCGGGCTATGGCTACACCTTC; CDR3: CASRAGTGGAGYGYTF
D: TRBD1; size: few; V: TRBV7-6; J: TRBJ1-1; DNA: TGTGCCAGCAGCGGAAACAGGGGGCAGTCGGCTTTCTTT; CDR3: CASSGNRGQSAFF
D: NA; size: NA; V: TRBV6-8; J: TRBJ1-1; DNA: TGTGCCAGCAGAGACAGTTCTATGAACACTGAAGCTTTCTTT; CDR3: CASRDSSMNTEAFF
D: NA; size: few; V: TRBV6-1; J: TRBJ2-5; DNA: TGTGCCAGCAGTTTTAGCGCTCCTCTAGAGACCCAGTACTTC; CDR3: CASSFSAPLETQYF
D: TRBD2; size: many; V: TRBV7-8; J: TRBJ2-7; DNA: TGTGCCAGCAGCTTATTCGGAGAGCGGGGGACCAACTACGAGCAGTACTTC; CDR3: CASSLFGERGTNYEQYF
D: TRBD1; size: few; V: TRBV7-9; J: TRBJ1-1; DNA: TGTGCCAGCAGCCGACCCGGACAGGGATATTTAGGGGACACTGAAGCTTTCTTT; CDR3: CASSRPGQGYLGDTEAFF
D: TRBD1; size: many; V: TRBV6-1; J: TRBJ1-6; DNA: TGTGCCAGCGATCCAGGGGGTTCACCCCTCCACTTT; CDR3: CASDPGGSPLHF
D: TRBD2; size: few; V: TRBV6-4; J: TRBJ2-5; DNA: TGTGCCAGCAGTGGACTAGCGGGGGGCGAGGAGACCCAGTACTTC; CDR3: CASSGLAGGEETQYF
D: NA; size: NA; V: TRBV9; J: TRBJ2-3; DNA: TGTGCCAGCAGCAACCGGGACGGAGAGGGCTGGGATACGCAGTATTTT; CDR3: CASSNRDGEGWDTQYF
D: NA; size: many; V: TRBV12-3/TRBV12-4; J: TRBJ1-5; DNA: TGTGCCAGCAGTCCGACTTATCAGCCCCAGCATTTT; CDR3: CASSPTYQPQHF
D: NA; size: NA; V: TRBV6-2/TRBV6-3; J: TRBJ2-7; DNA: TGTGCCAGCAGTCCAGTCGACCCTGCCCCCTACGAGCAGTACTTC; CDR3: CASSPVDPAPYEQYF
D: TRBD2; size: once; V: TRBV13; J: TRBJ2-7; DNA: TGTGCCAGCAGCTTTTCGGGCGGGGGGGCCTACGAGCAGTACTTC; CDR3: CASSFSGGGAYEQYF
D: TRBD1; size: NA; V: TRBV7-6; J: TRBJ2-1; DNA: TGTGCCAGCAGCTTGACAGGGGAGACCTACAATGAGCAGTTCTTC; CDR3: CASSLTGETYNEQFF
D: NA; size: NA; V: TRBV10-3; J: TRBJ1-5; DNA: TGTGCCATCAGTGAATTGGACAGCAATCAGCCCCAGCATTTT; CDR3: CAISELDSNQPQHF
D: NA; size: many; V: TRBV7-6; J: TRBJ2-5; DNA: TGTGCCAGCAGCTTAGCCTTACGCCAAGAGACCCAGTACTTC; CDR3: CASSLALRQETQYF
D: NA; size: NA; V: TRBV19; J: TRBJ1-1; DNA: TGTGCCAGTAGTAGAGCGGGTGGGCTGAACACTGAAGCTTTCTTT; CDR3: CASSRAGGLNTEAFF
D: TRBD1; size: NA; V: TRBV5-6; J: TRBJ2-2; DNA: TGTGCCAGCAGCCCCCGCTACGGACAGGGTAGGAACACCGGGGAGCTGTTTTTT; CDR3: CASSPRYGQGRNTGELFF
D: NA; size: NA; V: TRBV7-6; J: TRBJ2-1; DNA: TGTGCCAGCAGCTTAGGGGATGCAAACAATGAGCAGTTCTTC; CDR3: CASSLGDANNEQFF
D: NA; size: NA; V: TRBV12-3/TRBV12-4; J: TRBJ2-7; DNA: TGTGCCAGCAGGACACTAGCATTGGGCCACTACGAGCAGTACTTC; CDR3: CASRTLALGHYEQYF
D: TRBD1; size: many; V: TRBV6-1; J: TRBJ1-4; DNA: TGTGCCAGCAGCCCGGGACAGGGGGCATCTAATGAAAAACTGTTTTTT; CDR3: CASSPGQGASNEKLFF
D: TRBD1; size: few; V: TRBV7-9; J: TRBJ1-1; DNA: TGTGCCAGCAGCTCGACAGGGGTTCCTGAAGCTTTCTTT; CDR3: CASSSTGVPEAFF
D: NA; size: NA; V: TRBV9; J: TRBJ1-1; DNA: TGTGCCAGCAGCGTGCTAGAACCCGAAGCTTTCTTT; CDR3: CASSVLEPEAFF
D: NA; size: few; V: TRBV7-9; J: TRBJ2-3; DNA: TGTGCCAGCATCCTCTTACCATGGGATACGCAGTATTTT; CDR3: CASILLPWDTQYF
D: NA; size: NA; V: TRBV7-9; J: TRBJ2-1; DNA: TGTGCCAGCAGACTGACCAATGAGCAGTTCTTC; CDR3: CASRLTNEQFF
D: TRBD1; size: few; V: TRBV19; J: TRBJ2-1; DNA: TGTGCCAGTACCACTGGGACAGACGACAATGAGCAGTTCTTC; CDR3: CASTTGTDDNEQFF
D: NA; size: NA; V: TRBV7-9; J: TRBJ1-2; DNA: TGTGCCAGCAGCCTAGGAGTCGTTGAGGAGGGACCTAACTATGGCTACACCTTC; CDR3: CASSLGVVEEGPNYGYTF
D: TRBD2; size: NA; V: TRBV6-2/TRBV6-3; J: TRBJ2-1; DNA: TGTGCCAGCAGTCTTAAGCGGGGGGGTCTTCTAGAGCAGTTCTTC; CDR3: CASSLKRGGLLEQFF
D: NA; size: few; V: TRBV25-1; J: TRBJ1-3; DNA: TGTGCCAGCAGTGAATATAACCATATCGGGGCAGGGGACGGAAACACCATATATTTT; CDR3: CASSEYNHIGAGDGNTIYF
D: TRBD1; size: NA; V: TRBV19; J: TRBJ2-1; DNA: TGTGCCAGTAGATCCGGGACAGGGGTGTATGAGCAGTTCTTC; CDR3: CASRSGTGVYEQFF
D: TRBD1; size: NA; V: TRBV6-1; J: TRBJ1-1; DNA: TGTGCCAGCCGGATGACAGGGGGAAAAATAAACACTGAAGCTTTCTTT; CDR3: CASRMTGGKINTEAFF
D: NA; size: NA; V: TRBV27; J: TRBJ1-1; DNA: TGTGCCAGCAGTTTCCCCGGGAGGCAGGTTACTGAAGCTTTCTTT; CDR3: CASSFPGRQVTEAFF
D: TRBD1; size: few; V: TRBV7-9; J: TRBJ1-1; DNA: TGTGCCAGCAGCTTAGCCAGACAGGGGCCGAACACTGAAGCTTTCTTT; CDR3: CASSLARQGPNTEAFF
D: NA; size: NA; V: TRBV27; J: TRBJ2-1; DNA: TGTGCCAGCAGTTTCTCAGCCGGGAGCTCCTACAATGAGCAGTTCTTC; CDR3: CASSFSAGSSYNEQFF
D: TRBD2; size: NA; V: TRBV13; J: TRBJ2-4; DNA: TGTGCCAGCAGCTTTGGGACTAGCGGAGCATTAGCCAAAAACATTCAGTACTTC; CDR3: CASSFGTSGALAKNIQYF
D: NA; size: NA; V: TRBV5-1; J: TRBJ1-1; DNA: TGCGCCAGCAGCATTCAGGGGAAGAAGGACACTGAAGCTTTCTTT; CDR3: CASSIQGKKDTEAFF
D: NA; size: NA; V: TRBV20-1; J: TRBJ1-1; DNA: TGCAGTGCTCCTTCCCCCAGGGCAGGTTACAAGTTTCCTGAAGCTTTCTTT; CDR3: CSAPSPRAGYKFPEAFF
D: NA; size: few; V: TRBV28; J: TRBJ1-1; DNA: TGTGCCAGCAGTCCCCCAGACAACCATATGATAGCTTTCTTT; CDR3: CASSPPDNHMIAFF
D: TRBD2; size: NA; V: TRBV11-2; J: TRBJ2-5; DNA: TGTGCCAGCAGCCTTACCGGGACTACCTTAGATGAAGAGACCCAGTACTTC; CDR3: CASSLTGTTLDEETQYF
D: NA; size: many; V: TRBV7-6; J: TRBJ2-1; DNA: TGTGCCAGCAGCTCCTTTGACGGGGGCGATGAGCAGTTCTTC; CDR3: CASSSFDGGDEQFF
D: NA; size: NA; V: TRBV2; J: TRBJ1-1; DNA: TGTGCCAGCAAGGGTCCAGGAGGGACTGAAGCTTTCTTT; CDR3: CASKGPGGTEAFF
D: NA; size: NA; V: TRBV10-3; J: TRBJ1-5; DNA: TGTGCCATCAGTGAGCAGACAGCTAATAGCAATCAGCCCCAGCATTTT; CDR3: CAISEQTANSNQPQHF
D: TRBD2; size: NA; V: TRBV5-1; J: TRBJ2-2; DNA: TGCGCCAGCAGCTTGGCCCCTGCGGGGGGGCCCGGGGAGCTGTTTTTT; CDR3: CASSLAPAGGPGELFF
D: NA; size: few; V: TRBV6-1; J: TRBJ1-5; DNA: TGTGCCAGCAGTGTTGTCGAGGGGTTTGGCAATCAGCCCCAGCATTTT; CDR3: CASSVVEGFGNQPQHF
D: TRBD2; size: medium-sized; V: TRBV7-2; J: TRBJ2-1; DNA: TGTGCCAGCAGCTTTCTCGCGCGGGGGGGCCACGATGAGCAGTTCTTC; CDR3: CASSFLARGGHDEQFF
D: TRBD1; size: NA; V: TRBV15; J: TRBJ2-3; DNA: TGTGCCACCAGCAGAAACAGGGGGCTTAGCACAGATACGCAGTATTTT; CDR3: CATSRNRGLSTDTQYF
D: NA; size: few; V: TRBV20-1; J: TRBJ1-1; DNA: TGCAGTGCTAGTCAGGGTGTCGCTGAAGCTTTCTTT; CDR3: CSASQGVAEAFF